The 8 T cell receptor beta chains below come from one sample, sequenced in a study of CD8+CD57+ T cells in acquired aplastic anemia. Genomic DNA templated the TCR beta VDJ and CDR3 profiling. TCRdb re-called the reads with MiXCR, one entry per CDR3 protein. The sample consists of 200,000 to 250,000 distinct CDR3 sequences, about a third of them appearing once. The sample consisted of sorted CD4+, CD8+, or CD8+CD57+ T cells (not recorded which) from PBMCs. These TCRs come from a human donor in good health, serving as a control.

Comment on this clonotype: One base away lies a much larger clone, so this may be a sequencing read error. The conserved final phenylalanine or tryptophan is absent from the CDR3, which likely points to a read error. V gene TRBV5-4 combines with J gene TRBJ1-2; perhaps TRBD1 as D (5 bases). The V gene's germline CDR1 is SGHNT and CDR2 YYREEE (reference sequence). The length of the CDR3 is 15 residues. V dropped 3 bases and J dropped 0 bases, with 12 bases sitting between them. DNA of the CDR3: TGTGCCAGCAGCTGGGATCGACAGACTAACTATGGCTACACCTCC. Translated: CASSWDRQTNYGYTS.

This clonotype was seen only a few times. The chain links TRBV5-1 to TRBJ1-2, with TRBD1 identical over 8 bases. J was trimmed by 2 bases and V by 4 bases; bases with no gene match: 7. Germline loops: CDR1 SGHRS, CDR2 YFSETQ. The CDR3 is 15 residues long. In nucleotides, the CDR3 is TGCGCCAGCAGCGCAGGACAGGGCGGGAACTATGGCTACACCTTC. It codes for CASSAGQGGNYGYTF.

The chain carries TRBV19 and TRBJ2-7, with unresolved D. Trimming removed 0 bases from V and 2 bases from J, with 8 bases in between. The CDR3 runs to 14 residues. Germline lookup yields CDR1 LNHDA and CDR2 SQIVND (reference sequence). The chain's CDR3 is CASSIDDGAYEQYF. The CDR3 nucleotides read TGTGCCAGTAGTATAGACGACGGTGCCTACGAGCAGTACTTC.

CDR3 DNA: TGCGCCAGCAGCCGGGACAGCAATTCTGAAAAACTGTTTTTT. Translated: CASSRDSNSEKLFF. This chain links TRBV5-1 with TRBJ1-4; 7 bases agree with TRBD1. V was pared by 4 bases and J by 7 bases, with 7 bases of the junction left unmatched. Germline V gene sequence: CDR1 SGHRS, CDR2 YFSETQ. The CDR3 extends over 14 amino acids.

Remarks on this clonotype: A much larger clone lies a single base off, so this may be a read error. This chain joins TRBV19 and TRBJ1-5; possible D gene TRBD1, 6 bases. The V gene's germline CDR1 is LNHDA and CDR2 SQIVND (reference sequence). The CDR3 contains 17 residues. CDR3 bases: TGTGCCAGTAGTAACGGAGCGGTGAGACAGGATAATCAGCCCCGGCATTTT. Protein product: CASSNGAVRQDNQPRHF.

Many counts were recorded for this clonotype. The chain carries TRBV2 and TRBJ1-2; D unresolved. There are 14 residues in the CDR3. The germline gives CDR1 SNHLY, CDR2 FYNNEI. With 6 bases removed from V and 1 base from J, the gap between germline ends came to 12 bases. CDR3 nucleotide sequence: TGTGCCAGCAGCTTCGGGCAGAATAACTATGGCTACACCTTC. It translates to CASSFGQNNYGYTF.

This clonotype was observed a handful of times. The genes are TRBV18 and TRBJ1-1, with D uncertain. The CDR3 covers 13 residues. V was trimmed by 5 bases and J by 2 bases, leaving 9 bases between them. In germline, CDR1 is KGHSH, CDR2 LQKENI. CDR3 sequence (DNA): TGTGCCAGCTCAGGCATAGGAAACACTGAAGCTTTCTTT. It is translated as CASSGIGNTEAFF.

This clonotype came up many times. The chain recombines TRBV7-2 with TRBJ2-7; 10 bases are shared with TRBD1. The CDR3 spans 15 residues. In germline, CDR1 is SGHTA, CDR2 FQGNSA. J was trimmed by 4 bases and V by 4 bases; bases with no gene match: 7. The DNA for the CDR3 is TGTGCCAGCAGCTCCCGCGGGACAGGGGCGTACGAGCAGTACTTC. Encoded protein: CASSSRGTGAYEQYF.